The sequence of this T cell receptor beta chain was determined in a study of blood T cell repertoires in COVID-19. Sequencing was performed with immunoSEQ multiplex PCR; in TCRdb, only in-frame clones are kept and a portion is missing. The repertoire includes 140,000 or so clones, roughly 83% of them detected once, and 4.5% to 5% sits in the top ten. The CDR3 runs 13 residues. The junction had 6 bases not matched to a gene; V was cut back by 6 bases and J by 7 bases. Germline V gene lookup returns CDR1 SGHRS and CDR2 YFSETQ. The chain joins TRBV5-1 to TRBJ2-1; TRBD1 matches 8 bases. The specimen sequenced was peripheral blood. The sequence was collected from a woman between 65 and 79 years old with COVID-19, enrolled during active disease. The CDR3 is CASNPGGANEQFF. DNA of the CDR3: TGCGCCAGCAACCCAGGGGGCGCAAATGAGCAGTTCTTC.